Listed here is a single T cell receptor (beta chain). Its antigen is not yet known. No much larger clone exists at a distance of one base, and base qualities are not known. The CDR3 goes from the cysteine to the phenylalanine over 16 residues. Only the CDR3 DNA stays, 48 bases, in frame from base 1. Trimming leaves V shorter by 3 bases and J shorter by 4 bases, with the junction holding 8 bases beyond the gene matches. In the germline V gene (reference sequence), CDR1 corresponds to LNHDA and CDR2 to SQIVND. This sample is part of a study of blood T cell repertoires in COVID-19 (TCRdb year 2020). About the study as a whole: The collaborator samples originated in the United States, Italy and Spain and spanned the acute and convalescent phases of COVID-19. The dataset comprised deeply sampled blood TCRbeta repertoires from subjects exposed to, actively infected with, or recovered from COVID-19. The prospective study material was composed of cDNA or gDNA derived from T cells, B-cell-depleted T cells, or PBMCs. Where HLA class I and class II types were available, the types were taken from metadata supplied by the sample provider, not from assay-based typing. The repertoires were made available in a free public database intended to serve as a resource for research on the immune response to SARS-CoV-2. The samples were drawn from the first 160 participants of the ongoing ImmuneRACE study and from over 950 subjects provided by 6 global collaborators. Nearly every sample came with metadata listing a de-identified subject ID, COVID-19 status, age in years and sex.

TCRbeta CDR3 regions were amplified from genomic DNA by means of the immunoSEQ Assay, a bias-controlled multiplex PCR. Regarding the original processing steps: Nucleated cell counts per sample were estimated from amplification of reference gene primers within the assay. Sequence reads were collapsed and filtered to measure the absolute abundance of every unique TCRbeta CDR3 rearrangement. For each sample, productive Simpson clonality was calculated by taking the square root of Simpson's diversity index across productive rearrangements. TCRdb carries this immuneACCESS record with in-frame sequences only. Its versions omit some clonotypes, under half of them owing to an unresolved V gene in the studies checked, with the rest unexplained. The D gene and trimming were derived from the DNA, and the V and J assignments and clone size from that table. A total of about 98,000 clones appear in this sample, around nine tenths of them only once. The ten most abundant clones make up approximately 10% of the sample.

Beyond this particular receptor, the publication reports: Clinical and demographic metadata were provided uncurated, with the amount varying by source and participant.

The collaborating institutions used their own protocols to collect whole blood in K2EDTA tubes. Collaborator samples were shipped for TCRbeta analysis as frozen whole blood, isolated PBMCs, or DNA extracted from either sample type. Sample: peripheral blood. This chain is built from TRBV19 and TRBJ2-1, with TRBD2 matching 8 junction bases. The TCR comes from a man aged 50 or older with acute or convalescent COVID-19. The nucleotides read TGTGCCAGTAGTATCTCGACGGGAGGGCCTTACAATGAGCAGTTCTTC. This encodes CASSISTGGPYNEQFF.